This T cell receptor beta chain was documented in a study of T cell repertoires in cytomegalovirus infection. Study overall: Selected CMV epitopes included recently identified HLA-C-restricted ones as well as well-studied HLA-B-restricted ones. Matching HLA type and CMV infection were both indicated by public TCR beta signatures. Study-wide points: Carriage of CMV together with the relevant HLA was identifiable through cumulative public TCR beta family frequency.

Each CDR3 protein gets one entry after TCRdb re-called the reads with MiXCR. The sample lists around 540,000 distinct CDR3 sequences, roughly a third occurring once. As regards this clonotype: Its target is not known.

V was clipped by 2 bases and J by 3 bases, with 7 bases between them. The CDR3 extends over 14 amino acids. This clonotype was obtained from a human donor in good health (CMV status not recorded). Some clones in this sample may be carry-over from other donors' samples. This chain connects TRBV12-3 or TRBV12-4 to TRBJ2-2; no definite D call. Sequences were derived from cultured PBMCs, sampled from culture after CMV antigen stimulation. The CDR3 region is CASSLSSDTGELFF. The DNA for the CDR3 is TGTGCCAGCAGTTTATCCTCCGACACCGGGGAGCTGTTTTTT.